This T cell receptor beta chain was identified during a study of blood T cell repertoires in COVID-19. Overall study context: T cells, B-cell-depleted T cells, or PBMCs provided the cDNA or gDNA that served as material.

In the original processing: Reference gene primer amplification gave nucleated cell count estimates. This table comes from immunoSEQ multiplex PCR, and its TCRdb copy is limited to in-frame clones, with some not included. The V and J calls and clone size were taken over from that table, and D and trimming were inferred from the DNA. The table shows 180,000 or so clones, with 90% occurring only once. Germline V lookup: CDR1 SGHTA, CDR2 FQGNSA. This CDR3 has 12 residues. V lost 0 bases and J lost 4, with 3 bases in between. A word on this clone: Other DNA sequences in the same sample also yield this CDR3.

This sequence originates from a man in his fifties with acute or convalescent COVID-19. The material sequenced was peripheral blood. The V call is TRBV7-2, the J call TRBJ2-5, with no clear D. The chain's CDR3 is CASSLARETQYF. Written as DNA, the CDR3 is TGTGCCAGCAGCTTAGCCAGAGAGACCCAGTACTTC.